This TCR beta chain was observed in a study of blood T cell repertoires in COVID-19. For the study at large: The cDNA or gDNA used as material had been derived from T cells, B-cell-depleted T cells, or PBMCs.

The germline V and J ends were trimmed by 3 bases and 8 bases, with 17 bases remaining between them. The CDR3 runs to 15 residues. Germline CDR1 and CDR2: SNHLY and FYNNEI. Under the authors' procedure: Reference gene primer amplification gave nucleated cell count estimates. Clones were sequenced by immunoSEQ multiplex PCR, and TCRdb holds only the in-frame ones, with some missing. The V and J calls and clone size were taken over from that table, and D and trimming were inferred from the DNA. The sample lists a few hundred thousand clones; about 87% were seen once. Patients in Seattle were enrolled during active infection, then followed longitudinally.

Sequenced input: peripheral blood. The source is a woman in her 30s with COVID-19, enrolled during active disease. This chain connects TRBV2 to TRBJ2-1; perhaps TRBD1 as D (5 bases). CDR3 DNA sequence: TGTGCCAGCAGTGATGGCCAGGGTAGCCTCCATGAGCAGTTCTTC. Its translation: CASSDGQGSLHEQFF.